Following are 25 T cell receptor beta chains from one sample sequenced in a study of T cells in Graves' hyperthyroidism and ophthalmopathy. RNA transcripts served as the template for amplifying TCR beta CDR3 regions. With the HTBI primer set, the TCR CDR3 went through a first round of RT-PCR. Each CDR3 protein gets one entry after TCRdb re-called the multiplex PCR reads with MiXCR. This sample has fewer than 550,000 distinct CDR3 sequences, with approximately 15% found just once. Material for sequencing was blood. The receptors were sampled from a woman aged 18-29 years with Graves' hyperthyroidism.

At least ten counts were recorded for this clonotype. This sequence joins TRBV13 and TRBJ2-7; D is perhaps TRBD2 (5 bases). V was shortened by 2 bases and J by 4 bases, with 9 bases between the two germline ends. Germline values: CDR1 PRHDT, CDR2 FYEKMQ (reference sequence). The CDR3 extends over 13 amino acids. Here the CDR3 reads CASSLPGIYEQYF. CDR3 nucleotide sequence: TGTGCCAGCAGCTTACCGGGGATATACGAGCAGTACTTC.

This clonotype was seen a few times. V and J are TRBV5-6 and TRBJ2-6; unclear D gene. CDR3 length: 16 amino acids. In germline, CDR1 is SGHDT, CDR2 YYEEEE. Trimming took 6 bases from V and 0 from J, leaving 13 bases between them. In nucleotides, the CDR3 is TGTGCCAGCACCCTGGGTTTCGGCTCTGGGGCCAACGTCCTGACTTTC. Protein product: CASTLGFGSGANVLTF.

For this clonotype: This may be a read error, as it is one base from a much larger clone. The chain recombines TRBV7-9 with TRBJ2-5, with 7 nucleotides matching TRBD1. Looked up from germline, CDR1 is SEHNR and CDR2 is FQNEAQ (reference sequence). V was pared by 11 bases and J by 2 bases, with 11 bases of the junction left unmatched. CDR3 length: 14 residues. CDR3 in amino acids: CAGTRTGAQETQYF. The DNA of the CDR3 is TGTGCCGGCACCCGGACAGGAGCACAAGAGACCCAGTACTTC.

This clonotype has a count of ten or more. The chain has TRBV19 and TRBJ1-2; TRBD1 agrees at 8 bases. Trimming took 6 bases from V and 7 from J; bases not matched to a gene: 19. The CDR3 contains 17 residues. The germline gives CDR1 LNHDA, CDR2 SQIVND (reference sequence). CDR3 residues: CASRHVRDRSVGSGYTF. CDR3 DNA sequence: TGTGCCAGTAGACACGTCCGGGACAGGTCCGTAGGCTCTGGCTACACCTTC.

There are many counts of this clonotype. The chain recombines TRBV12-3 or TRBV12-4 with TRBJ2-3, with TRBD1 matching 7 bases. This CDR3 contains 14 residues. The V gene end was trimmed by 6 bases and the J gene end by 1 base; junction bases not matched to a gene: 4. The CDR3 DNA is TGTGCCAGCAGATTCGGACAGGGCACAGATACGCAGTATTTT. This encodes CASRFGQGTDTQYF.

This clonotype was seen ten or more times. The chain recombines TRBV12-5 with TRBJ2-7, with D maybe TRBD2 (5 bases). CDR1 and CDR2 from the germline V gene are LGHNT and FRNRAP. The V gene lost 1 base and the J gene lost 4 bases, with 14 bases spanning the gap. The CDR3 loop spans 15 amino acids. The CDR3, as DNA: TGTGCTAGTGGTTTGGGGAGGTCTATGCGGTACGAGCAGTACTTC. Protein product: CASGLGRSMRYEQYF.

This rearrangement joins TRBV12-3 or TRBV12-4 to TRBJ2-1; maybe TRBD2 (6 bases). This CDR3 has 13 amino acids. V lost 8 bases and J 10 bases, leaving 18 bases between the germline ends. CDR3 nucleotides: TGTGCCAGCTCACCGGGACTTGGCGGCGAGCAGTTCTTC. Amino acids: CASSPGLGGEQFF.

This clonotype appeared a few times. This chain uses TRBV9 with TRBJ2-2, with unresolved D. There are 13 residues in the CDR3. Germline V gives CDR1 SGDLS, CDR2 YYNGEE. Trimming shortened V by 3 bases and J by 5 bases, and 8 bases separated the two germline ends. The CDR3 DNA reads TGTGCCAGCAGCGCCCCGAGGACCGGGGAGCTGTTTTTT. This gives the protein CASSAPRTGELFF.

A word on this clonotype: Being one base from a much bigger clone, this may be a read error. The chain uses TRBV7-3 and TRBJ2-3; 9 positions agree with TRBD2. This CDR3 spans 15 amino acids. Unmatched junction bases numbered 12, after V lost 8 bases and J lost 6 bases. Germline CDR1 reads SGHTA; CDR2 reads FQGTGA. The CDR3 sequence: CASGSIAGERDTQYF. The CDR3, as DNA: TGTGCCAGCGGTTCAATAGCGGGGGAGCGCGATACGCAGTATTTT. The full variable domain, its missing parts supplied by reference TRBV7-3 and TRBJ2-3, is GAGVSQTPSNKVTEKGKYVELRCDPISGHTALYWYRQSLGQGPEFLIYFQGTGAADDSGLPNDRFFAVRPEGSVSTLKIQRTERGDSAVYLCASGSIAGERDTQYFGPGTRLTVL.

The V gene is TRBV5-8, the J gene TRBJ2-6; 8 nucleotides line up with TRBD1. The germline gives CDR1 SGHTS, CDR2 YDEGEE. CDR3 length: 18 residues. V trimming: 0 bases; J trimming: 0 bases; junction bases outside the gene matches: 5. CDR3 coding DNA: TGTGCCAGCAGCTTGGGGGGACAGGTTCCCTCTGGGGCCAACGTCCTGACTTTC. It yields the protein CASSLGGQVPSGANVLTF.

This clonotype was counted at least ten times. V is TRBV7-2 and J is TRBJ2-1; D is tentatively TRBD1 or TRBD2 (6 bases each). V dropped 3 bases and J dropped 8 bases, with 14 bases sitting between them. Germline V gives CDR1 SGHTA, CDR2 FQGNSA. This CDR3 has 14 amino acids. The CDR3 spells CASSFDRGRDEQFF. The DNA for the CDR3 is TGTGCCAGCAGCTTCGACCGGGGGCGCGATGAGCAGTTCTTC.

This clonotype was observed at least ten times. The gene calls are TRBV27 and TRBJ2-5, with TRBD2 matching over 12 bases. V was pared by 2 bases and J by 2 bases, with 9 bases of the junction left unmatched. Germline V CDR1 and CDR2: MNHEY, SMNVEV (reference sequence). The CDR3 has 18 residues. The chain's CDR3 is CASSLRRTSGTVQETQYF. In DNA form, the CDR3 reads TGTGCCAGCAGTTTAAGGAGGACTAGCGGGACCGTTCAAGAGACCCAGTACTTC.

The chain is built from TRBV4-1 and TRBJ2-5, with 8 nucleotides matching TRBD2. V was pared by 4 bases and J by 7 bases, with 11 bases of the junction left unmatched. This CDR3 has 15 amino acids. Germline CDR1 MGHRA, CDR2 YSYEKL. CDR3: CASSPRGAPWWTQYF. The DNA of the CDR3 is TGCGCCAGCAGCCCGCGGGGGGCGCCCTGGTGGACCCAGTACTTC.

The chain combines TRBV10-3 with TRBJ2-3, with 7 bases aligning to TRBD1. The V and J ends lost 6 bases and 6 bases, in that order; junction bases with no gene match: 0. Germline lookup yields CDR1 ENHRY and CDR2 SYGVKD. This CDR3 is built from 11 residues. The CDR3 DNA is TGTGCCATCAGACAGGGGGATACGCAGTATTTT. Amino acids: CAIRQGDTQYF.

This clonotype showed up many times. The chain links TRBV3-1 to TRBJ2-1, with a tentative D call TRBD2 (6 bases). The germline V gene has CDR1 LGHDT and CDR2 YNNKEL (reference sequence). CDR3 size: 15 residues. V was shortened by 1 base and J by 3 bases, with 10 bases between the two germline ends. CDR3 bases: TGTGCCAGCAGCCAAGCGGGAGAGTTCTACAATGAGCAGTTCTTC. Its translation: CASSQAGEFYNEQFF.

The chain is built from TRBV28 and TRBJ1-5; D remains ambiguous. The CDR3 spans 16 residues. The V gene lost 2 bases and the J gene lost 3 bases, with 14 bases spanning the gap. From germline, CDR1 is MDHEN and CDR2 SYDVKM. In nucleotides, the CDR3 is TGTGCCAGCAGTTTAGCCCAAAACAGACACAATCAGCCCCAGCATTTT. Amino acids: CASSLAQNRHNQPQHF.

This clonotype was counted many times. The chain couples TRBV7-3 to TRBJ2-1; D gene unclear. Germline V gene sequence: CDR1 SGHTA, CDR2 FQGTGA. The CDR3 is made up of 14 amino acids. V lost 5 bases and J lost 6, with 14 bases in between. The CDR3 loop is CASSPTSLTNEQFF. For the CDR3, the DNA is TGTGCCAGCAGCCCGACCAGCTTAACCAATGAGCAGTTCTTC.

This clonotype has a count of ten or more. This CDR3 reads CASSRGTLGLAGASSYEQYF. CDR3 sequence (DNA): TGTGCCAGCAGCCGGGGGACGCTAGGACTAGCGGGGGCTAGCTCCTACGAGCAGTACTTC. This sequence joins TRBV11-2 and TRBJ2-7; 13 bases fit TRBD2. CDR3 size: 20 residues. Germline lookup yields CDR1 SGHAT and CDR2 FQNNGV. Trimming removed 5 bases from V and 0 bases from J; junction bases left unmatched: 16.

Points on this clonotype: Mismatch with germline at one junction end may stem from a read error. The V and J genes are TRBV12-3 or TRBV12-4 and TRBJ1-3; the D is unclear. The CDR3 covers 13 residues. The CDR3 loop reads CASDAFAGNTIYF. The CDR3 DNA follows: TGTGCCAGCGACGCGTTCGCTGGAAACACTATATATTTT.

The chain combines TRBV9 with TRBJ2-3; 7 bases align to TRBD2. Trimming took 2 bases from V and 2 from J; bases not matched to a gene: 5. Per germline, CDR1 SGDLS and CDR2 YYNGEE. This CDR3 has 15 residues. The CDR3 sequence is CASSVGDYYTDTQYF. The DNA for the CDR3 is TGTGCCAGCAGCGTGGGGGACTACTACACAGATACGCAGTATTTT.

This clonotype has a count of ten or more. The rearrangement links TRBV15 to TRBJ1-6; no firm D call. CDR3 length equals 16 residues. The V and J ends lost 4 bases and 1 base respectively, with 11 bases between them. CDR1 and CDR2 (germline): LNHNV, YYDKDF (reference sequence). CDR3 nucleotides: TGTGCCACCAGCAACACCTGGGGATCCTATAATTCACCCCTCCACTTT. Protein: CATSNTWGSYNSPLHF. The whole variable domain, filled in from reference TRBV15 and TRBJ1-6, reads DAMVIQNPRYQVTQFGKPVTLSCSQTLNHNVMYWYQQKSSQAPKLLFHYYDKDFNNEADTPDNFQSRRPNTSFCFLDIRSPGLGDTAMYLCATSNTWGSYNSPLHFGNGTRLTVT.

The chain recombines TRBV5-7 with TRBJ2-7; D possibly corresponds to TRBD1 (6 bases). TRBV5-7 is an ORF, with its function uncertain. The CDR3 has 14 residues. Trimming stripped 4 bases from V and 1 base from J, with 12 bases between. CDR3 region: CASSPSTGSYEQYF. In DNA form, the CDR3 reads TGTGCCAGCAGCCCATCGACAGGATCCTACGAGCAGTACTTC.

This clonotype was picked up many times. The J gene is TRBJ2-3, the V gene TRBV20-1; D is undetermined. Germline values: CDR1 DFQATT, CDR2 SNEGSKA (reference sequence). The CDR3 is 14 amino acids. The V end lost 5 bases, the J end lost 0 bases, and 12 bases lay between the germline ends. The CDR3 is CSAFPLVSTDTQYF. The CDR3 coding sequence is TGCAGTGCTTTCCCTCTAGTGAGCACAGATACGCAGTATTTT.

A remark on this clonotype: The final CDR3 position lacks the conserved phenylalanine or tryptophan, pointing to a likely read error. The chain recombines TRBV20-1 with TRBJ1-5; D remains ambiguous. CDR3 size: 13 residues. Germline lookup yields CDR1 DFQATT and CDR2 SNEGSKA (reference sequence). V lost 1 base and J 1 base, leaving 5 bases between the germline ends. The CDR3 DNA reads as TGCAGTGCTAGAGGAGGAAGCAATCAGCCCCAGCATTCT. Protein product: CSARGGSNQPQHS.

Many counts were recorded for this clonotype. CDR3 sequence reads: CSARGQESLNEKLFF. The DNA of the CDR3 is TGCAGTGCTAGGGGACAGGAATCCCTTAATGAAAAACTGTTTTTT. The chain employs TRBV20-1 and TRBJ1-4, with 8 positions matching TRBD1. From germline, CDR1 is DFQATT and CDR2 SNEGSKA (reference sequence). The CDR3 is made up of 15 amino acids. Trimming took 3 bases from V and 4 from J; bases not matched to a gene: 7.